Following are 27 T cell receptor beta chains from one sample sequenced in a study of CD8+ T cells in alopecia areata. RNA, once extracted, was reverse transcribed into cDNA for use as the sequencing template. Measured with immunoSEQ multiplex PCR; TCRdb has only the in-frame clones, and not every one. The table records 140,000 to 150,000 clones, roughly 62% of them present only once. The specimen was CD4+ T cells sorted from blood, collected at week 0. The receptors shown here come from a human donor with alopecia areata.

The V call is TRBV7-8, the J call TRBJ2-6; D tentatively fits TRBD1 or TRBD2 (6 bases each). V lost 5 bases and J 2 bases, leaving 19 bases between the germline ends. The CDR3 sequence is 18 residues long. Germline-derived CDR1 and CDR2 are SGHVS and FQNEAQ. CDR3 DNA sequence: TGTGCCAGCAGCAACACCTTCGGGGGCTCTGCTGGGGCCAACGTCCTGACTTTC. Protein product: CASSNTFGGSAGANVLTF.

V usage is TRBV5-1 and J usage is TRBJ1-2, with 9 nucleotides matching TRBD1. V lost 1 base, J lost 2 bases, and 3 bases stayed unmatched. Germline V CDR1 and CDR2: SGHRS, YFSETQ. There are 15 residues in the CDR3. CDR3 protein: CASSLPGTGNYGYTF. CDR3 in DNA: TGCGCCAGCAGCTTGCCCGGGACAGGGAACTATGGCTACACCTTC.

The V and J genes are TRBV29-1 and TRBJ1-1; perhaps TRBD1 as D (5 bases). This CDR3 is 13 amino acids long. CDR1 is SQVTM and CDR2 is ANQGSEA in the germline V gene. Trimming took off 5 bases at V and 0 bases at J, with 10 bases between the two ends. The chain's CDR3 is CSVTGHMNTEAFF. DNA of the CDR3: TGCAGCGTTACAGGCCATATGAACACTGAAGCTTTCTTT. The whole variable domain, filled in from reference TRBV29-1 and TRBJ1-1, reads SAVISQKPSRDICQRGTSLTIQCQVDSQVTMMFWYRQQPGQSLTLIATANQGSEATYESGFVIDKFPISRPNLTFSTLTVSNMSPEDSSIYLCSVTGHMNTEAFFGQGTRLTVV.

This clone was observed a handful of times. V and J are TRBV13 and TRBJ2-6, with D possibly being TRBD2 (6 bases). Germline values: CDR1 PRHDT, CDR2 FYEKMQ (reference sequence). The CDR3 contains 16 residues. The V end was cut by 5 bases, the J end by 2 bases, with 13 bases between. CDR3: CASSPVRETGANVLTF. The CDR3 bases are TGTGCCAGCAGCCCGGTTCGGGAGACTGGGGCCAACGTCCTGACTTTC.

The rearrangement joins TRBV6-5 to TRBJ2-1, with 9 bases aligning to TRBD2. Germline loops: CDR1 MNHEY, CDR2 SVGAGI. The CDR3 totals 15 residues. V lost 7 bases, J lost 7 bases, and 11 bases stayed unmatched. CDR3 sequence reads: CASTLGRGGTNEQFF. The CDR3 DNA reads TGTGCCAGCACCCTGGGGCGGGGGGGAACAAATGAGCAGTTCTTC.

This clone was observed once. The chain's CDR3 is CASSEEMEQFF. The CDR3 bases are TGTGCCAGCAGTGAAGAGATGGAGCAGTTCTTC. The rearrangement uses TRBV25-1 and TRBJ2-1, with unresolved D. This CDR3 region has 11 residues. Germline loops: CDR1 MGHDK, CDR2 SYGVNS. Trimming removed 2 bases at V and 10 bases at J, with 6 bases between.

CDR3 sequence: CASSRMTGTKFYGYTF. DNA for the CDR3: TGCGCCAGCAGCCGAATGACAGGGACTAAGTTCTATGGCTACACCTTC. The gene calls are TRBV4-1 and TRBJ1-2, with TRBD1 identical over 7 bases. Germline assignment: CDR1 MGHRA and CDR2 YSYEKL. Unmatched junction bases numbered 12, after V lost 4 bases and J lost 4 bases. The CDR3 is 16 residues long.

This rearrangement joins TRBV30 to TRBJ2-5; tentative D call: TRBD1 (6 bases). The germline gives CDR1 GTSNPN, CDR2 SVGIG (reference sequence). Trimming took 4 bases from V and 4 from J, leaving 7 bases between them. The CDR3 is 11 residues long. The CDR3 protein is CAWTRGETQYF. CDR3 DNA sequence: TGTGCCTGGACCAGGGGAGAGACCCAGTACTTC.

The V gene is TRBV6-5, the J gene TRBJ1-2; perhaps TRBD1 as D (5 bases). V gave up 0 bases and J gave up 6 bases, with 11 bases separating them. This CDR3 region has 14 residues. Germline-derived CDR1 and CDR2 are MNHEY and SVGAGI. The CDR3 sequence: CASSYSGRSDGYTF. Written as DNA, the CDR3 is TGTGCCAGCAGTTACTCGGGGCGGAGCGATGGCTACACCTTC.

This clone has only a few counts. The genes are TRBV7-9 and TRBJ2-4, with a possible D match to TRBD2 (5 bases). The CDR3 runs to 15 residues. Germline-derived CDR1 and CDR2 are SEHNR and FQNEAQ (reference sequence). Trimming took off 3 bases at V and 1 base at J, with 10 bases between the two ends. The CDR3: CASSFMGAAKNIQYF. The CDR3 bases are TGTGCCAGCAGCTTTATGGGAGCCGCCAAAAACATTCAGTACTTC.

J is TRBJ1-2 and V is TRBV29-1; unclear D gene. Between the trimmed V and J ends, which lost 4 bases and 4 bases, there was a span of 13 bases. Germline V gene lookup returns CDR1 SQVTM and CDR2 ANQGSEA. The CDR3 totals 13 residues. In DNA, the CDR3 is TGCAGCGTTGGTTGGAGGGAGGTCTATGGCTACACCTTC. Translating it yields CSVGWREVYGYTF.

The rearrangement links TRBV19 to TRBJ1-5; possible D gene TRBD1, 6 bases. The germline V gene has CDR1 LNHDA and CDR2 SQIVND (reference sequence). There are 15 residues in the CDR3. V shed 6 bases and J shed 4 bases, with 16 bases lying between them. The CDR3 DNA reads as TGTGCCAGTAGGACACGGGGGGCGTTTAATCAGCCCCAGCATTTT. This sequence encodes CASRTRGAFNQPQHF.

The chain has TRBV6-5 and TRBJ1-2, with unresolved D. The length of the CDR3 is 11 residues. In germline, CDR1 is MNHEY, CDR2 SVGAGI. Deletions cut 6 bases from V and 8 bases from J, with 10 bases between. The CDR3 DNA follows: TGTGCCAGCAGCGGACTGGGGGGCTACACCTTC. Translating it yields CASSGLGGYTF.

This clone was found a few times. This chain uses TRBV9 with TRBJ1-1; a possible D gene is TRBD1 (5 bases). V shed 1 base and J shed 4 bases, with 14 bases lying between them. From germline, CDR1 is SGDLS and CDR2 YYNGEE. The CDR3 contains 15 residues. The CDR3 spells CASSVFGGMSTEAFF. The CDR3 bases are TGTGCCAGCAGCGTATTCGGGGGAATGAGCACTGAAGCTTTCTTT.

The rearrangement joins TRBV2 to TRBJ2-2, with TRBD1 as a possible D gene (6 bases). Trimming took 1 base from V and 4 from J, leaving 7 bases between them. This CDR3 is built from 14 residues. The germline V gene has CDR1 SNHLY and CDR2 FYNNEI. The CDR3 region has the DNA TGTGCCAGCAGTGAAGGGACAGTCACCGGGGAGCTGTTTTTT. This codes for CASSEGTVTGELFF. The full variable domain, completed using reference TRBV2 and TRBJ2-2, is EPEVTQTPSHQVTQMGQEVILRCVPISNHLYFYWYRQILGQKVEFLVSFYNNEISEKSEIFDDQFSVERPDGSNFTLKIRSTKLEDSAMYFCASSEGTVTGELFFGEGSRLTVL.

This clone was counted ten times or more. Different DNA sequences within this sample yield the same CDR3. The chain is built from TRBV6-5 and TRBJ1-1, with D perhaps matching TRBD1 (5 bases). Germline V gives CDR1 MNHEY, CDR2 SVGAGI. The V and J ends lost 5 bases and 7 bases respectively, with 11 bases between them. The CDR3 contains 12 residues. CDR3 sequence reads: CASSPFRGEAFF. In DNA, the CDR3 is TGTGCCAGCAGTCCTTTTAGGGGTGAAGCTTTCTTT.

The CDR3: CASSLRSQGPYEQYF. CDR3 sequence (DNA): TGTGCCAGCAGCCTCCGAAGCCAAGGGCCCTACGAGCAGTACTTC. The genes are TRBV27 and TRBJ2-7; no definite D call. Germline CDR1 is MNHEY and CDR2 is SMNVEV (reference sequence). The V end was cut by 6 bases, the J end by 2 bases, with 17 bases between. The CDR3 has 15 amino acids.

The J gene is TRBJ1-3, the V gene TRBV5-4, with D unclear. Per the germline V gene, CDR1 is SGHNT and CDR2 is YYREEE (reference sequence). Trimming cost V 2 bases and J 3 bases, with 9 bases left between them. The length of the CDR3 is 14 residues. For the CDR3, the DNA is TGTGCCAGCAGCTTAGCCGGAGTTGGAAACACCATATATTTT. Its translation is CASSLAGVGNTIYF.

The chain is built from TRBV30 and TRBJ1-2; 9 positions match TRBD1. J was trimmed by 1 base and V by 4 bases; bases with no gene match: 10. Germline lookup yields CDR1 GTSNPN and CDR2 SVGIG (reference sequence). This CDR3 is built from 16 residues. CDR3 sequence: CAWTRDREFYNYGYTF. The CDR3 DNA follows: TGTGCCTGGACCCGGGACAGGGAGTTTTATAACTATGGCTACACCTTC.

This clone appeared a few times. CDR3 loop: CSVPPLLSNQPQHF. CDR3 nucleotides: TGCAGCGTCCCACCCCTACTAAGCAATCAGCCCCAGCATTTT. The chain employs TRBV29-1 and TRBJ1-5; no clear D gene. Germline V gene lookup returns CDR1 SQVTM and CDR2 ANQGSEA. V lost 6 bases and J 1 base, leaving 13 bases between the germline ends. CDR3 length: 14 amino acids.

The chain is built from TRBV2 and TRBJ1-1, with 11 nucleotides matching TRBD1. CDR3 length: 13 residues. Germline V gene data show CDR1 as SNHLY and CDR2 as FYNNEI. The ends lost 7 bases at V and 4 bases at J; junction bases unmatched: 2. CDR3: CASTGTGGTEAFF. Written as DNA, the CDR3 is TGTGCCAGCACCGGGACAGGGGGCACTGAAGCTTTCTTT.

The chain links TRBV19 to TRBJ1-2; D might be TRBD1 (6 bases). Deletions cut 4 bases from V and 1 base from J, with 16 bases between. The V gene's germline CDR1 is LNHDA and CDR2 SQIVND (reference sequence). CDR3 length: 16 amino acids. In nucleotides, the CDR3 is TGTGCCAGTAGTAGGGGGCCCTCGTTCCTTAACTATGGCTACACCTTC. Residues: CASSRGPSFLNYGYTF.

This clone occurred a few times. The chain links TRBV6-1 to TRBJ1-4; D is undetermined. The V gene lost 6 bases and the J gene lost 8 bases, with 7 bases spanning the gap. Germline loops: CDR1 MNHNS, CDR2 SASEGT. This CDR3 comprises 11 residues. The chain's CDR3 is CASREREKLFF. The CDR3 DNA sequence: TGTGCCAGCAGGGAAAGAGAAAAACTGTTTTTT.

V is TRBV5-1 and J is TRBJ2-7; 7 bases line up with TRBD2. Trimming cost V 6 bases and J 0 bases; bases outside gene matches: 9. CDR3 length: 15 residues. The germline gives CDR1 SGHRS, CDR2 YFSETQ. The CDR3 is CASTVGGAHSYEQYF. CDR3 in DNA: TGCGCCAGCACCGTGGGAGGGGCCCACTCCTACGAGCAGTACTTC. Full variable domain (rest looked up from reference TRBV5-1 and TRBJ2-7): KAGVTQTPRYLIKTRGQQVTLSCSPISGHRSVSWYQQTPGQGLQFLFEYFSETQRNKGNFPGRFSGRQFSNSRSEMNVSTLELGDSALYLCASTVGGAHSYEQYFGPGTRLTVT.

This clone was recorded a few times. The rearrangement uses TRBV19 and TRBJ2-5; TRBD1 or TRBD2 may be the D gene (5 bases each). The germline V gene encodes CDR1 LNHDA and CDR2 SQIVND (reference sequence). The CDR3 consists of 18 residues. Trimming removed 5 bases from V and 5 bases from J, with 27 bases in between. CDR3 sequence: CASSRQGSPGMGVETQYF. The CDR3, as DNA: TGTGCCAGTAGTCGTCAGGGCTCTCCGGGGATGGGGGTCGAGACCCAGTACTTC.

This clone appeared a single time. The chain couples TRBV7-9 to TRBJ1-5; 12 positions agree with TRBD1. The germline V gene encodes CDR1 SEHNR and CDR2 FQNEAQ (reference sequence). This CDR3 has 16 residues. The J segment lost 6 bases and the V segment lost 3 bases, leaving 6 bases of the junction unmatched. This CDR3 reads CASSFWGQGASQPQHF. DNA of the CDR3: TGTGCCAGCAGCTTTTGGGGACAGGGGGCGAGTCAGCCCCAGCATTTT.

The chain is built from TRBV19 and TRBJ1-5; weak D call: TRBD1 (5 bases). The CDR3 length is 16 residues. Germline CDR1 and CDR2: LNHDA and SQIVND (reference sequence). Deletions cut 3 bases from V and 3 bases from J, with 15 bases between. DNA for the CDR3: TGTGCCAGTAGTATGAGGGGCACAGGACCCAATCAGCCCCAGCATTTT. This encodes CASSMRGTGPNQPQHF.